Below, one T cell receptor (beta chain) is given with its context. Germline V gene lookup returns CDR1 MGHDK and CDR2 SYGVNS. This CDR3 contains 14 residues. Trimming cost V 7 bases and J 4 bases, with 16 bases left between them. Original data processing: Cell counts per sample came from amplifying reference gene primers. Repertoires were generated with immunoSEQ multiplex PCR, while TCRdb's copy carries only in-frame clones and drops some. D and trimming come from the DNA, and the V and J calls and clone size come from that table. The table has 110,000 to 150,000 clones, 80% to 85% seen once; the top ten hold more than 8%. This sample was included in a study of blood T cell repertoires in COVID-19. The wider study: Samples representing acute and convalescent COVID-19 were sourced from the United States, Italy and Spain. The cDNA or gDNA used as material had been derived from T cells, B-cell-depleted T cells, or PBMCs.

Sample: peripheral blood. The chain couples TRBV25-1 to TRBJ1-1; a possible D gene is TRBD1 (6 bases). The clonotype was recovered from a human donor in a cohort sampled during active COVID-19. DNA for the CDR3: TGTGCCAGCAAGGACAGTTGGTCGAGCACTGAAGCTTTCTTT. It specifies CASKDSWSSTEAFF. Looking up the rest from reference TRBV25-1 and TRBJ1-1 gives the full variable domain: EADIYQTPRYLVIGTGKKITLECSQTMGHDKMYWYQQDPGMELHLIHYSYGVNSTEKGDLSSESTVSRIRTEHFPLTLESARPSHTSQYLCASKDSWSSTEAFFGQGTRLTVV.